This T cell receptor beta chain was captured by sequencing in a study of blood T cell repertoires in COVID-19. The CDR3 runs to 17 residues. CDR1 is SSHAT, CDR2 FNYEAQ, per germline (reference sequence). The ends lost 1 base at V and 4 bases at J; junction bases unmatched: 8. Profiled with immunoSEQ multiplex PCR; TCRdb holds only in-frame clones, not every one. The repertoire holds roughly 200,000 clones, with around 89% as singletons. The receptor comes from a man aged 50-59 years with acute or convalescent COVID-19. The chain joins TRBV7-7 to TRBJ2-2, with 8 bases fitting TRBD2. Sequencing was carried out using peripheral blood. The DNA of the CDR3 is TGTGCCAGCAGCTTAGATCCGGGAGGGCCCGGCACCGGGGAGCTGTTTTTT. Amino acid sequence: CASSLDPGGPGTGELFF.